The 9 T cell receptor beta chains in this list originate from one sample, sequenced in a study of blood T cells in healthy people across ages. Combining a sample-barcoded 5' primer with a J-beta primer mix, a second PCR ran for about 7 to 11 cycles. TCRdb re-derived calls from the 5' RACE reads in MiXCR, one entry per CDR3 protein. The sample has fewer than 2 million distinct CDR3 sequences; 39% are singletons. The sample consisted of blood. The receptors were sampled from a human donor in good health.

The CDR3 protein is CASSWAPDGSNYGYTF. In DNA, the CDR3 is TGTGCCAGCAGTTGGGCACCGGACGGCTCTAACTATGGCTACACCTTC. The chain joins TRBV12-3 or TRBV12-4 to TRBJ1-2; D is unclear. This CDR3 is built from 16 residues. Between the trimmed V and J ends, which lost 4 bases and 0 bases, there was a span of 15 bases.

This sequence joins TRBV7-2 and TRBJ1-2, with D possibly TRBD1 on 5 matching bases. Trimming took 7 bases from V and 5 from J, leaving 11 bases between them. The germline CDR1 and CDR2 sequences are SGHTA and FQGNSA. There are 12 residues in the CDR3. The CDR3 nucleotides read TGTGCCAGCAACCAGGACACTTATGGCTACACCTTC. Translating it yields CASNQDTYGYTF.

The chain links TRBV7-2 to TRBJ2-3, with D perhaps TRBD1 (6 bases). Between the trimmed V and J ends, which lost 6 bases and 3 bases, there was a span of 16 bases. The CDR3 runs to 15 residues. CDR1 is SGHTA, CDR2 FQGNSA, per germline. This CDR3 is CASSREGVGTDTQYF. CDR3 in DNA: TGTGCCAGCAGTCGTGAGGGGGTCGGGACAGATACGCAGTATTTT.

This chain uses TRBV7-9 with TRBJ2-7, with D unclear. Germline V gene lookup returns CDR1 SEHNR and CDR2 FQNEAQ (reference sequence). The V gene lost 8 bases and the J gene lost 4 bases, with 21 bases spanning the gap. The CDR3 covers 15 residues. CDR3 in amino acids: CASARNQVGLYEQYF. The CDR3 nucleotides are TGTGCCAGCGCAAGGAACCAGGTGGGGTTATACGAGCAGTACTTC.

This rearrangement joins TRBV14 to TRBJ2-1; no reliable D call. This CDR3 spans 13 amino acids. V lost 4 bases and J 15 bases, leaving 19 bases between the germline ends. Germline V gene data show CDR1 as SGHDN and CDR2 as FVKESK. CDR3 DNA: TGTGCCAGCAGCCGTAACCAGGACGGTCGAGCGTTCTTC. Its protein product is CASSRNQDGRAFF.

The table lists this clonotype with a few counts. This chain joins TRBV12-3 or TRBV12-4 and TRBJ2-7; TRBD1 or TRBD2 may be the D gene (5 bases each). V lost 1 base, J lost 3 bases, and 16 bases lay in between. This CDR3 has 16 amino acids. This CDR3 is CASSLVEGPALYEQYF. DNA for the CDR3: TGTGCCAGCAGTTTAGTAGAGGGACCGGCTCTCTACGAGCAGTACTTC.

V usage is TRBV20-1 and J usage is TRBJ2-3; TRBD2 might be the D (6 bases). V shed 3 bases and J shed 1 base, with 11 bases lying between them. Per germline, CDR1 DFQATT and CDR2 SNEGSKA (reference sequence). The CDR3 runs to 14 residues. Written as DNA, the CDR3 is TGCAGTGCTAGGGCGGGGTATGGCACAGATACGCAGTATTTT. Translation gives CSARAGYGTDTQYF.

This clonotype came up a few times. The chain links TRBV3-1 to TRBJ2-1; TRBD2 aligns across 11 bases. This CDR3 spans 15 amino acids. The germline V gene has CDR1 LGHDT and CDR2 YNNKEL (reference sequence). V lost 6 bases and J lost 4; bases outside the gene matches: 5. Here the CDR3 reads CASSKIAGGYNEQFF. The CDR3 region has the DNA TGTGCCAGCAGTAAAATAGCGGGGGGGTACAATGAGCAGTTCTTC.

The V gene is TRBV29-1, the J gene TRBJ2-1; no clear D gene. Per germline, CDR1 SQVTM and CDR2 ANQGSEA. The CDR3 loop spans 15 amino acids. V lost 7 bases and J lost 7, with 23 bases in between. The CDR3 loop is CSADVLARGVNEQFF. The CDR3 region has the DNA TGCAGCGCGGATGTATTGGCCCGCGGTGTAAATGAGCAGTTCTTC.